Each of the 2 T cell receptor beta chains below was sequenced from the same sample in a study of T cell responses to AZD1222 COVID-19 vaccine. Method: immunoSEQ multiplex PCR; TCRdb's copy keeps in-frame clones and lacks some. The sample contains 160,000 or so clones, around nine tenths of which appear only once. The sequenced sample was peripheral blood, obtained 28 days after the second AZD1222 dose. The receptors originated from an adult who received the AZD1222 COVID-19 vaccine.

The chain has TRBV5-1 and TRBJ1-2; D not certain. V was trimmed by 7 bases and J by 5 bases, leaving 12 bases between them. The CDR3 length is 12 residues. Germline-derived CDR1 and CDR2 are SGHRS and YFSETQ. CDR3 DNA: TGCGCCAGCGCTTTGGCGGGGTATGGCTACACCTTC. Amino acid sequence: CASALAGYGYTF.

The CDR3 sequence: CASSLKVGQGHTEAFF. CDR3 nucleotides: TGTGCCAGCAGCTTAAAGGTCGGGCAGGGCCACACTGAAGCTTTCTTT. The chain is built from TRBV11-2 and TRBJ1-1; weak D call: TRBD1 (5 bases). CDR1 and CDR2 from the germline V gene are SGHAT and FQNNGV. This CDR3 has 16 amino acids. Trimming cost V 2 bases and J 3 bases, with 16 bases left between them.